The next 11 T cell receptor beta chains were all read from a single sample in a study of T cells after yellow fever vaccination. One entry per CDR3 protein results from TCRdb running MiXCR on the 5' RACE reads. The sample carries nearly 550,000 distinct CDR3 sequences, approximately 21% recorded once. Sequences were derived from PBMCs, sampled 15 days after the yellow fever booster vaccination. The receptors here all came from a young man who received the YFV17D yellow fever vaccine.

In its sample, this clonotype was seen a few times. The J gene is TRBJ2-7, the V gene TRBV7-2, with D tentatively TRBD1 (6 bases). The V end lost 5 bases, the J end lost 5 bases, and 13 bases lay between the germline ends. The CDR3 is 13 residues long. Germline values: CDR1 SGHTA, CDR2 FQGNSA. CDR3 DNA sequence: TGTGCCAGCAGCCCCCCGGCAGGGGACGAGCAGTACTTC. Its translation: CASSPPAGDEQYF.

This chain links TRBV10-3 with TRBJ2-3, with 11 positions matching TRBD2. V lost 0 bases, J lost 3 bases, and 11 bases stayed unmatched. The CDR3 loop spans 19 amino acids. Germline V gene sequence: CDR1 ENHRY, CDR2 SYGVKD. CDR3 bases: TGTGCCATCAGTGAGTCGGGGACTAGCGGCCCCCCCGGAACAGATACGCAGTATTTT. Translating it yields CAISESGTSGPPGTDTQYF.

This clonotype was observed once. The chain employs TRBV12-3 or TRBV12-4 and TRBJ1-1; D unresolved. The CDR3 is 14 residues long. V gave up 7 bases and J gave up 3 bases, with 15 bases separating them. DNA of the CDR3: TGTGCCAGCATCCGGCGGTTGATGGACACTGAAGCTTTCTTT. Its protein product is CASIRRLMDTEAFF.

This clonotype was counted only a few times. The CDR3 sequence: CASSYTGLPTDTQYF. The CDR3 nucleotides are TGTGCCAGCAGTTATACTGGACTACCCACAGATACGCAGTATTTT. The gene calls are TRBV6-5 and TRBJ2-3, with a weak D call TRBD2 (6 bases). Trimming shortened V by 3 bases and J by 2 bases, and 12 bases separated the two germline ends. The CDR3 has 15 residues. Germline V gene sequence: CDR1 MNHEY, CDR2 SVGAGI.

This rearrangement joins TRBV6-5 to TRBJ2-5; D is perhaps TRBD1 (5 bases). CDR1 is MNHEY and CDR2 is SVGAGI in the germline V gene. Trimming left V 6 bases short and J 5 bases short, with 10 bases between. There are 12 residues in the CDR3. CDR3 bases: TGTGCCAGCAGAACAGGTGACGAGACCCAGTACTTC. This translates into CASRTGDETQYF.

The rearrangement uses TRBV10-3 and TRBJ2-1; 9 bases map to TRBD2. Germline V gene data show CDR1 as ENHRY and CDR2 as SYGVKD. Trimming at V came to 7 bases and at J to 8 bases, leaving 9 bases not matched to a gene. This CDR3 spans 14 amino acids. The CDR3 coding sequence is TGTGCCATCAACCATAGCGGGAGCCCCCATGAGCAGTTCTTC. This translates into CAINHSGSPHEQFF.

J is TRBJ1-1 and V is TRBV12-3 or TRBV12-4, with D perhaps TRBD1 (5 bases). CDR3 length: 14 amino acids. V was pared by 7 bases and J by 0 bases, with 12 bases between. This chain's CDR3 is CASTSGTLNTEAFF. The DNA for the CDR3 is TGTGCCAGCACATCCGGGACGTTGAACACTGAAGCTTTCTTT.

This clonotype occurred a few times. The chain is built from TRBV29-1 and TRBJ1-2; D gene ambiguous. From germline, CDR1 is SQVTM and CDR2 ANQGSEA. This CDR3 region has 11 residues. V shed 0 bases and J shed 6 bases, with 5 bases lying between them. The CDR3 bases are TGCAGCGTTGAAGATCCCCATGGCTACACCTTC. Its protein product is CSVEDPHGYTF.

The chain carries TRBV20-1 and TRBJ2-1; TRBD2 might be the D (5 bases). Germline CDR1 reads DFQATT; CDR2 reads SNEGSKA (reference sequence). The V end lost 6 bases, the J end lost 3 bases, and 12 bases lay between the germline ends. The CDR3 loop spans 13 amino acids. CDR3 amino acids: CSASELVYNEQFF. As DNA, the CDR3 is TGCAGTGCCTCGGAACTAGTCTACAATGAGCAGTTCTTC.

This clonotype was detected many times. CDR3 loop: CSASRQGRNQPQHF. The CDR3 DNA reads as TGCAGTGCTAGTAGACAGGGCCGGAATCAGCCCCAGCATTTT. V is TRBV20-1 and J is TRBJ1-5, with 7 bases fitting TRBD1. The V gene end was trimmed by 3 bases and the J gene end by 4 bases; junction bases not matched to a gene: 6. Germline assignment: CDR1 DFQATT and CDR2 SNEGSKA (reference sequence). There are 14 residues in the CDR3.

This chain joins TRBV10-3 and TRBJ2-7, with D uncertain. This CDR3 contains 14 residues. CDR1 ENHRY and CDR2 SYGVKD come from the germline V gene. The V and J ends lost 6 bases and 4 bases respectively, with 16 bases between them. CDR3 DNA sequence: TGTGCCATCAGATGGGGAACAGTCTCATACGAGCAGTACTTC. This encodes CAIRWGTVSYEQYF.